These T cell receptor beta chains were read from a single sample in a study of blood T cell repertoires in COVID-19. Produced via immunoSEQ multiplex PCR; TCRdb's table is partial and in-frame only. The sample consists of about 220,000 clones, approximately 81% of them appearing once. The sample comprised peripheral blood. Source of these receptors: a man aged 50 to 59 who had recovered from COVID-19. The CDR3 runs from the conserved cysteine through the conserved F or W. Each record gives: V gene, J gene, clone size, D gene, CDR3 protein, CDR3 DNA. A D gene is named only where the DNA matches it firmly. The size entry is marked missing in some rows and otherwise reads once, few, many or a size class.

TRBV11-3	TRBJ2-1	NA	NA	CASSPPNGGEQFF	TGTGCCAGCAGTCCCCCCAACGGGGGTGAGCAGTTCTTC
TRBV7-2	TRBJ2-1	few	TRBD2	CASSLGGSGLAANEQFF	TGTGCCAGCAGCTTAGGCGGATCGGGACTAGCGGCAAATGAGCAGTTCTTC
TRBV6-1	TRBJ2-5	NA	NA	CASSHRDITHF	TGTGCCAGCAGCCACCGGGACATCACCCACTTC
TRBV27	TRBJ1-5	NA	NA	CASGVQGSNQPQHF	TGTGCCAGCGGAGTCCAGGGAAGCAATCAGCCCCAGCATTTT
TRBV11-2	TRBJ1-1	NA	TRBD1	CASSTGTGAEAFF	TGTGCCAGCAGCACCGGGACAGGTGCTGAAGCTTTCTTT
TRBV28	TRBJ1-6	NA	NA	CASSRSWGSNSPLHF	TGTGCCAGCAGTCGCTCTTGGGGCTCTAATTCACCCCTCCACTTT
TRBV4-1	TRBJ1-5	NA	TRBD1	CASSQGDRGPQPQHF	TGCGCCAGCAGCCAAGGGGACAGGGGGCCCCAGCCCCAGCATTTT
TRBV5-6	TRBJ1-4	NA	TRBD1	CASSLRQGSFNEKLFF	TGTGCCAGCAGCCTACGACAGGGTTCATTTAATGAAAAACTGTTTTTT
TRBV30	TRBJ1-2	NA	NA	CAWSVVGQGGYGYTF	TGTGCCTGGAGTGTAGTAGGCCAGGGAGGCTATGGCTACACCTTC
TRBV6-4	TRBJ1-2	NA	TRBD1	CASSVRQGLGGYTF	TGTGCCAGCAGCGTTAGACAGGGTCTCGGTGGCTACACCTTC
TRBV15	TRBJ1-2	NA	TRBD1	CATSRKGTGSGYGYTF	TGTGCCACCAGCAGAAAGGGGACAGGGAGCGGGTATGGCTACACCTTC
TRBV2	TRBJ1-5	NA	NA	CASSPVSRATYQPQHF	TGTGCCAGCAGCCCTGTTAGCAGGGCGACTTATCAGCCCCAGCATTTT
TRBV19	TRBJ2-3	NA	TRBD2	CASSIRLFASGSTDTQYF	TGTGCCAGTAGTATTCGCCTTTTCGCTAGCGGCTCCACAGATACGCAGTATTTT
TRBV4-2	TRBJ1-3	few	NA	CASSQGVTTSGNTIYF	TGTGCCAGCAGCCAAGGCGTCACTACCTCTGGAAACACCATATATTTT
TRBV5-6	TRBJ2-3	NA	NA	CASSLGSGTDTQYF	TGTGCCAGCAGCCTCGGGTCCGGCACAGATACGCAGTATTTT
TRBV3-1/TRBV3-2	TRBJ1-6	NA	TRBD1	CASSLRTGNSPLHF	TGTGCCAGCAGCCTTCGGACAGGGAATTCACCCCTCCACTTT
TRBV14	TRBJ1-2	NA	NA	CASSETGRTFYGYTF	TGTGCCAGCAGCGAGACAGGACGAACTTTCTATGGCTACACCTTC
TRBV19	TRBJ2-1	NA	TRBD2	CASSQLAVNEQFF	TGTGCCAGTAGCCAACTAGCGGTCAATGAGCAGTTCTTC
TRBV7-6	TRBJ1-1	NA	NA	CASSFRAGMNTEAFF	TGTGCCAGCAGCTTCAGGGCAGGAATGAACACTGAAGCTTTCTTT
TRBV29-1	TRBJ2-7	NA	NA	CSVGDTPTEQYF	TGCAGCGTTGGGGACACCCCTACCGAGCAGTACTTC
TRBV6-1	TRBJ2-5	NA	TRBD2	CASSASPILSGRPQTQYF	TGTGCCAGCAGTGCCTCCCCTATCTTATCCGGGAGGCCGCAGACCCAGTACTTC
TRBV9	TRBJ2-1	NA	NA	CASSVLGGAGYNEQFF	TGTGCCAGCAGCGTCCTAGGCGGGGCTGGCTACAATGAGCAGTTCTTC
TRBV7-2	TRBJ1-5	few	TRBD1	CASSLGGGHNQPQHF	TGTGCCAGCAGCTTAGGAGGGGGCCACAATCAGCCCCAGCATTTT
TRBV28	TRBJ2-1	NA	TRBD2	CASRTSRDEQFF	TGTGCCAGCCGGACTAGCCGGGATGAGCAGTTCTTC
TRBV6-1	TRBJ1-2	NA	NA	CASSERGRDGYTF	TGTGCCAGCAGTGAAAGGGGCCGGGATGGCTACACCTTC
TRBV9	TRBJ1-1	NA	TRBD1	CASSVVGQGFTEAFF	TGTGCCAGCAGCGTAGTGGGACAGGGGTTTACTGAAGCTTTCTTT
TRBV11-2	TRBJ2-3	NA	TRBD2	CASSLDYVAGRPSSTDTQYF	TGTGCCAGCAGCTTAGATTACGTAGCGGGGCGACCCTCTAGCACAGATACGCAGTATTTT
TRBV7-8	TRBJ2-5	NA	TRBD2	CASSGSGSWETQYF	TGTGCCAGCAGCGGGAGCGGGAGCTGGGAGACCCAGTACTTC
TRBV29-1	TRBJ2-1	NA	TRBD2	CSVELAGNEQFF	TGCAGCGTTGAACTAGCGGGTAATGAGCAGTTCTTC
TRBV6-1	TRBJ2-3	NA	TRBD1	CASSADRVRGGDTQYF	TGTGCCAGCAGTGCTGACAGGGTACGAGGAGGAGATACGCAGTATTTT
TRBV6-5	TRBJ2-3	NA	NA	CASGTRPTDTQYF	TGTGCCAGCGGGACAAGACCCACAGATACGCAGTATTTT
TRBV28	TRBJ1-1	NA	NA	CASSLVRNTEAFF	TGTGCCAGCAGTTTGGTGCGGAACACTGAAGCTTTCTTT
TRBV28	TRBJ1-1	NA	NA	CASGLGGGPNTEAFF	TGTGCCAGCGGCCTCGGGGGGGGTCCGAACACTGAAGCTTTCTTT
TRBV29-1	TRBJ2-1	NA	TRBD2	CSACLASGRPYNEQFF	TGCAGCGCGTGCCTAGCTAGCGGGAGGCCCTACAATGAGCAGTTCTTC
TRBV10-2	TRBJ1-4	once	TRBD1	CASSDRGINEKLFF	TGCGCCAGCAGTGACAGGGGGATTAATGAAAAACTGTTTTTT
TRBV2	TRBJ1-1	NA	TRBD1	CASSAGTGGRSEAFF	TGTGCCAGCAGCGCCGGGACAGGGGGCCGGTCTGAAGCTTTCTTT
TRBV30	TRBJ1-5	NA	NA	CAWSSGYSNQPQHF	TGTGCCTGGAGTTCCGGTTATAGCAATCAGCCCCAGCATTTT
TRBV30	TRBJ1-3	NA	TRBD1	CAWRHHGTDSGNTIYF	TGTGCCTGGAGGCACCATGGGACAGACTCTGGAAACACCATATATTTT
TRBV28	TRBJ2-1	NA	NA	CASSLLTFNEQFF	TGTGCCAGCAGTTTATTAACTTTCAATGAGCAGTTCTTC
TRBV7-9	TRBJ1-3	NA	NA	CASSLEAFGNTIYF	TGTGCCAGCAGCTTAGAAGCTTTCGGAAACACCATATATTTT
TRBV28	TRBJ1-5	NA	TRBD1	CASSGQASQPQHF	TGTGCCAGCAGTGGACAGGCCAGTCAGCCCCAGCATTTT
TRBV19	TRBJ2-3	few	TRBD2	CASTFGGGTDTQYF	TGTGCCAGTACCTTCGGGGGGGGCACAGATACGCAGTATTTT
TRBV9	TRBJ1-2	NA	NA	CASTPYGDNYGYTF	TGTGCCAGCACCCCCTATGGAGACAACTATGGCTACACCTTC
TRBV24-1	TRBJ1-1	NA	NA	CATSAGGLNTEAFF	TGTGCCACCAGTGCGGGGGGCTTGAACACTGAAGCTTTCTTT
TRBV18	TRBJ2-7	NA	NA	CASSETGPSYEQYF	TGTGCCAGCTCAGAGACAGGCCCGTCCTACGAGCAGTACTTC
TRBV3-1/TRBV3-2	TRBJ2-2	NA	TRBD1	CASSRQGAKATGELFF	TGTGCCAGCAGCCGACAGGGGGCGAAGGCGACCGGGGAGCTGTTTTTT
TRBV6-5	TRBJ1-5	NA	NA	CASIGQITQPQHF	TGTGCCAGCATCGGACAGATAACTCAGCCCCAGCATTTT
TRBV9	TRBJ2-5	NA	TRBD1	CASSVALGQGQETQYF	TGTGCCAGCAGCGTAGCTCTGGGACAGGGGCAAGAGACCCAGTACTTC
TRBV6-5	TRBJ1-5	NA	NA	CASCRGSNQPQHF	TGTGCCAGCTGCCGGGGTTCAAATCAGCCCCAGCATTTT